The 16 T cell receptor beta chains below all came from one sample that was sequenced in a study of blood T cell repertoires in COVID-19. Sequencing was performed with immunoSEQ multiplex PCR; in TCRdb, only in-frame clones are kept and a portion is missing. The profile shows 45,000 to 55,000 clones, just under 80% of them singletons. The source material was peripheral blood. Receptor source: a human donor with active or convalescent COVID-19. The donor label of this sample is uncertain.

The rearrangement links TRBV5-5 to TRBJ2-7; 9 bases fit TRBD1. V was pared by 3 bases and J by 3 bases, with 1 base of the junction left unmatched. Germline values: CDR1 SGHKS, CDR2 YYEKEE (reference sequence). The CDR3 is 13 residues long. CDR3 sequence: CASSSDRGYEQYF. The CDR3 DNA reads TGTGCCAGCAGCTCGGACAGGGGCTACGAGCAGTACTTC.

The chain links TRBV6-5 to TRBJ2-7, with D possibly TRBD2 on 5 matching bases. This CDR3 is 12 amino acids long. Trimming removed 7 bases at V and 2 bases at J, with 9 bases between. Germline CDR1 and CDR2: MNHEY and SVGAGI. This CDR3 reads CASTPGAYEQYF. The CDR3 nucleotides read TGTGCCAGCACCCCCGGGGCCTACGAGCAGTACTTC.

The chain recombines TRBV15 with TRBJ1-3; a weak D match, TRBD1 (5 bases). CDR1 and CDR2 (germline): LNHNV, YYDKDF (reference sequence). The germline V and J ends were trimmed by 0 bases and 0 bases, with 15 bases remaining between them. CDR3 length equals 18 residues. In DNA form, the CDR3 reads TGTGCCACCAGCAGAGATATTTTAGGACAACTCTCTGGAAACACCATATATTTT. Translating it yields CATSRDILGQLSGNTIYF.

The rearrangement joins TRBV5-1 to TRBJ1-4; 10 nucleotides line up with TRBD1. CDR3 size: 16 residues. CDR1 is SGHRS and CDR2 is YFSETQ in the germline V gene. The V gene end was trimmed by 0 bases and the J gene end by 8 bases; junction bases not matched to a gene: 7. The chain's CDR3 is CASSLGAGTGDEKLFF. The CDR3, as DNA: TGCGCCAGCAGCTTGGGGGCTGGGACAGGGGACGAAAAACTGTTTTTT.

The sample holds a few counts of this clone. This chain joins TRBV29-1 and TRBJ1-2; the match to TRBD1 covers 7 bases. The CDR3 extends over 12 amino acids. The V segment lost 3 bases and the J segment 8 bases; nucleotides outside the gene matches: 6. Germline-derived CDR1 and CDR2 are SQVTM and ANQGSEA. The CDR3 nucleotides read TGCAGCGTTGACAGACAGGGACGGGGCTACACCTTC. Amino acids: CSVDRQGRGYTF.

This chain links TRBV6-4 with TRBJ1-2, with D uncertain. Germline values: CDR1 MRHNA, CDR2 SNTAGT. This CDR3 comprises 14 residues. Trimming took off 5 bases at V and 2 bases at J, with 12 bases between the two ends. The CDR3 protein is CASSPTPGNYGYTF. The CDR3 DNA is TGTGCCAGCAGTCCGACACCCGGAAACTATGGCTACACCTTC.

V gene TRBV19 combines with J gene TRBJ1-5; 7 nucleotides align to TRBD1. Germline V gene sequence: CDR1 LNHDA, CDR2 SQIVND (reference sequence). V lost 5 bases to trimming and J lost 2 bases; unmatched junction nucleotides: 3. The length of the CDR3 is 14 residues. CDR3 loop: CASSGDRGNQPQHF. The CDR3 region has the DNA TGTGCCAGTAGTGGAGACAGGGGCAATCAGCCCCAGCATTTT.

The chain uses TRBV28 and TRBJ1-3, with D maybe TRBD1 (6 bases). The V end was cut by 5 bases, the J end by 0 bases, with 14 bases between. The CDR3 runs 16 residues. Germline CDR1 reads MDHEN; CDR2 reads SYDVKM. CDR3 bases: TGTGCCAGCAGTGACAGGACTTCCCGCTCTGGAAACACCATATATTTT. It translates to CASSDRTSRSGNTIYF. The variable domain in full, completed from reference TRBV28 and TRBJ1-3, reads DVKVTQSSRYLVKRTGEKVFLECVQDMDHENMFWYRQDPGLGLRLIYFSYDVKMKEKGDIPEGYSVSREKKERFSLILESASTNQTSMYLCASSDRTSRSGNTIYFGEGSWLTVV.

The genes are TRBV28 and TRBJ1-5, with 7 bases fitting TRBD1. This CDR3 contains 16 residues. V dropped 6 bases and J dropped 1; count of bases not matched to a gene: 9. The germline CDR1 and CDR2 sequences are MDHEN and SYDVKM. The CDR3 region is CASRSTGWVSNQPQHF. CDR3 nucleotides: TGTGCCAGCAGGTCGACAGGGTGGGTAAGCAATCAGCCCCAGCATTTT.

The chain uses TRBV7-3 and TRBJ2-3; 11 nucleotides align to TRBD2. The germline V gene encodes CDR1 SGHTA and CDR2 FQGTGA. After removal of 4 bases from V and 8 bases from J, the junction contained 11 bases not matched to a gene. The CDR3 has 16 amino acids. The CDR3 sequence: CASSSAQLAGVSTQYF. In nucleotides, the CDR3 is TGTGCCAGCAGCTCCGCGCAACTAGCGGGAGTTAGTACGCAGTATTTT.

The rearrangement uses TRBV9 and TRBJ2-1, with 9 bases matching TRBD2. V lost 3 bases to trimming and J lost 5 bases; unmatched junction nucleotides: 6. Germline CDR1 SGDLS, CDR2 YYNGEE. The CDR3 runs to 15 residues. The CDR3 is CASSELGLAHNEQFF. CDR3 nucleotide sequence: TGTGCCAGCAGCGAATTGGGACTAGCCCACAATGAGCAGTTCTTC.

The chain has TRBV18 and TRBJ2-1; TRBD2 aligns across 8 bases. The CDR3 runs to 15 residues. The germline V gene has CDR1 KGHSH and CDR2 LQKENI. J gave up 8 bases and V 3 bases, and 9 bases lay outside the gene matches. This CDR3 is CASSPGGRIGDEQFF. The DNA for the CDR3 is TGTGCCAGCTCACCGGGCGGGAGGATAGGGGATGAGCAGTTCTTC.

The chain couples TRBV30 to TRBJ2-1; TRBD2 matches 13 bases. V shed 4 bases and J 4 bases; nucleotides not matched to a gene: 4. The germline gives CDR1 GTSNPN, CDR2 SVGIG (reference sequence). The CDR3 spans 15 residues. CDR3 in DNA: TGTGCCTGGAACCCGGGACTAGCGGGGTACAATGAGCAGTTCTTC. Translated, it gives CAWNPGLAGYNEQFF.

V and J are TRBV28 and TRBJ2-5, with TRBD1 as a possible D gene (5 bases). The CDR3 runs to 14 residues. Trimming removed 7 bases at V and 3 bases at J, with 15 bases between. Germline CDR1 MDHEN, CDR2 SYDVKM. CDR3 loop: CASTPGQGKETQYF. The DNA for the CDR3 is TGTGCCAGCACCCCCGGCCAGGGTAAAGAGACCCAGTACTTC. Together with reference TRBV28 and TRBJ2-5, the CDR3 gives the full variable domain: DVKVTQSSRYLVKRTGEKVFLECVQDMDHENMFWYRQDPGLGLRLIYFSYDVKMKEKGDIPEGYSVSREKKERFSLILESASTNQTSMYLCASTPGQGKETQYFGPGTRLLVL.

The CDR3 sequence is CASRTGTLVYEQYF. CDR3 sequence (DNA): TGTGCCAGCAGGACCGGGACACTAGTCTACGAGCAGTACTTC. This chain connects TRBV5-6 to TRBJ2-7; tentatively, D is TRBD1 (6 bases). Germline V CDR1 and CDR2: SGHDT, YYEEEE. Trimming pared 5 bases from V and 3 bases from J, leaving 15 bases between. The length of the CDR3 is 14 residues.

This clone was recorded only once. This chain links TRBV19 with TRBJ2-3, with 7 bases lining up with TRBD1. J gave up 2 bases and V 3 bases, and 8 bases lay outside the gene matches. Germline CDR1 reads LNHDA; CDR2 reads SQIVND (reference sequence). There are 16 residues in the CDR3. CDR3 loop: CASSMTGTVPTDTQYF. DNA of the CDR3: TGTGCCAGTAGTATGACCGGGACAGTCCCCACAGATACGCAGTATTTT.